This TCR beta chain was sequenced in a study of type 1 and type 2 diabetes patients. The PCR template was genomic DNA. The TCR beta CDR3 region was amplified using 30 forward and 13 reverse primers. Using its own MiXCR run on the multiplex PCR reads, TCRdb lists one record per CDR3 protein. The sample carries under 300,000 distinct CDR3 sequences, more than 45% recorded once. The CDR3 extends over 14 amino acids. With 4 bases removed from V and 2 bases from J, the gap between germline ends came to 9 bases. Looked up from germline, CDR1 is SGHRS and CDR2 is YFSETQ. Sequences were obtained from peripheral blood mononuclear cells (PBMCs). The chain employs TRBV5-1 and TRBJ2-2, with a weak D call TRBD1 (5 bases). The TCR comes from a man between 18 and 29 years old with type 2 diabetes. CDR3 DNA: TGCGCCAGCAGCAGTACAGGAAACACCGGGGAGCTGTTTTTT. This sequence encodes CASSSTGNTGELFF. Full variable domain (rest looked up from reference TRBV5-1 and TRBJ2-2): KAGVTQTPRYLIKTRGQQVTLSCSPISGHRSVSWYQQTPGQGLQFLFEYFSETQRNKGNFPGRFSGRQFSNSRSEMNVSTLELGDSALYLCASSSTGNTGELFFGEGSRLTVL.